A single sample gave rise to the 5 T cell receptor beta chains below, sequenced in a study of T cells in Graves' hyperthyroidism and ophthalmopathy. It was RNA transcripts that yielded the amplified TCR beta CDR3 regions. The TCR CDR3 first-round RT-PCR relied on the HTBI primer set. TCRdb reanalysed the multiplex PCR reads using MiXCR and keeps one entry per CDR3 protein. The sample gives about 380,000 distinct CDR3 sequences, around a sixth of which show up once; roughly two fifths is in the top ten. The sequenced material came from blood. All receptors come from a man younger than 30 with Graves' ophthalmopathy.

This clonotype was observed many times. CDR3 sequence (DNA): TGTGCCACCAGTGATCCGGGACAGGGCTCCTACGAGCAGTACTTC. Translating it yields CATSDPGQGSYEQYF. This sequence joins TRBV24-1 and TRBJ2-7; 9 positions match TRBD1. V trimming: 3 bases; J trimming: 0 bases; junction bases outside the gene matches: 2. The CDR3 runs 15 residues. The V gene's germline CDR1 is KGHDR and CDR2 SFDVKD.

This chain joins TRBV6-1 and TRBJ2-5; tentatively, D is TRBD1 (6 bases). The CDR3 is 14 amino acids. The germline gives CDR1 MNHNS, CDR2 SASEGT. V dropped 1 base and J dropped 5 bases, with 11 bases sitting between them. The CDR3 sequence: CASSEGQGRETQYF. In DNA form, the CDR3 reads TGTGCCAGCAGTGAAGGGCAGGGGCGCGAGACCCAGTACTTC.

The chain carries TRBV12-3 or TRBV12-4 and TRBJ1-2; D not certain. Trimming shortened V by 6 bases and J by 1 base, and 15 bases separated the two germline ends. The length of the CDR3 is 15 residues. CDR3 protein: CASSAIQQLNYGYTF. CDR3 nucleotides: TGTGCCAGCAGCGCAATACAACAGCTTAACTATGGCTACACCTTC.

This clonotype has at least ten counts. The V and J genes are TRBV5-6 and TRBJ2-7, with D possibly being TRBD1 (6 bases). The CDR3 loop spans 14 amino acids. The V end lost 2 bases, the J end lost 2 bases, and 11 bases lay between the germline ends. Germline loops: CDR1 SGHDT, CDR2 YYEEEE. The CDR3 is CASSLFKGAYEQYF. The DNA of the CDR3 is TGTGCCAGCAGCTTATTTAAGGGGGCCTACGAGCAGTACTTC.

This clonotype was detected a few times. For the CDR3, the DNA is TGTGCCAGCAGCCCTTCGGCGGGGAACGGAGAAAAACTGTTTTTT. Translation gives CASSPSAGNGEKLFF. The J gene is TRBJ1-4, the V gene TRBV7-8, with D unclear. The germline gives CDR1 SGHVS, CDR2 FQNEAQ. This CDR3 has 15 residues. Deletions cut 5 bases from V and 8 bases from J, with 18 bases between.